The 8 T cell receptor beta chains listed next were all sequenced from one sample in a study of cytomegalovirus exposure and HLA in healthy donors. PCR involved 60 Vbeta and 13 Jbeta primers. The method was immunoSEQ multiplex PCR; TCRdb's version includes in-frame clones alone and lacks a portion of them. The sample includes 130,000 to 150,000 clones, around three quarters of them seen just once. The sequencing input was PBMCs. These receptors were obtained from a man aged 35-49 years in good health and CMV-seropositive.

This chain links TRBV2 with TRBJ2-7, with a tentative D call TRBD2 (6 bases). Looked up from germline, CDR1 is SNHLY and CDR2 is FYNNEI. CDR3 length: 13 residues. The germline V and J ends were trimmed by 7 bases and 4 bases, with 14 bases remaining between them. CDR3 residues: CASTEGSGYEQYF. CDR3 bases: TGTGCCAGCACCGAAGGGAGCGGGTACGAGCAGTACTTC.

This clone occurred once. V gene TRBV5-1 combines with J gene TRBJ1-2; D gene uncertain. The CDR3 spans 13 residues. Germline CDR1 SGHRS, CDR2 YFSETQ. Trimming shortened V by 0 bases and J by 3 bases, and 6 bases separated the two germline ends. CDR3 DNA: TGCGCCAGCAGCTTGGAGGGAGACTATGGCTACACCTTC. Translation: CASSLEGDYGYTF. The entire variable domain, with the rest obtained from reference TRBV5-1 and TRBJ1-2, is as follows: KAGVTQTPRYLIKTRGQQVTLSCSPISGHRSVSWYQQTPGQGLQFLFEYFSETQRNKGNFPGRFSGRQFSNSRSEMNVSTLELGDSALYLCASSLEGDYGYTFGSGTRLTVV.

The J gene is TRBJ1-2, the V gene TRBV2, with unresolved D. Trimming removed 11 bases from V and 4 bases from J, with 17 bases in between. The CDR3 is made up of 13 amino acids. Germline CDR1 is SNHLY and CDR2 is FYNNEI. The CDR3 region has the DNA TGTGCCGGCCGGAGGGATATTAGCTATGGCTACACCTTC. Its translation: CAGRRDISYGYTF.

The rearrangement joins TRBV6-1 to TRBJ2-7; D is ambiguous. CDR3 length equals 11 residues. The germline V gene has CDR1 MNHNS and CDR2 SASEGT. Trimming removed 4 bases from V and 6 bases from J, with 7 bases in between. Here the CDR3 reads CASSAPSEQYF. The CDR3 nucleotides read TGTGCCAGCAGTGCCCCATCCGAGCAGTACTTC.

The chain joins TRBV27 to TRBJ1-2; 7 bases are a match to TRBD1. Germline values: CDR1 MNHEY, CDR2 SMNVEV (reference sequence). This CDR3 contains 14 residues. The V segment lost 5 bases and the J segment 4 bases; nucleotides outside the gene matches: 7. The CDR3 sequence is CASSGRDSLYGYTF. CDR3 coding DNA: TGTGCCAGCAGTGGAAGGGACAGCCTCTATGGCTACACCTTC.

This chain joins TRBV5-8 and TRBJ2-1; 8 nucleotides match TRBD2. V lost 1 base to trimming and J lost 6 bases; unmatched junction nucleotides: 6. Germline loops: CDR1 SGHTS, CDR2 YDEGEE. The CDR3 spans 15 residues. CDR3 residues: CASSLRSGSRNEQFF. Here the CDR3 DNA reads TGTGCCAGCAGCTTGAGAAGCGGGAGTCGCAATGAGCAGTTCTTC.

The rearrangement uses TRBV5-8 and TRBJ1-3; no clear D gene. This CDR3 has 15 amino acids. The germline V and J ends were trimmed by 4 bases and 0 bases, with 11 bases remaining between them. Looked up from germline, CDR1 is SGHTS and CDR2 is YDEGEE. The CDR3 DNA reads as TGTGCCAGCAGCCAAAGCCCCAACTCTGGAAACACCATATATTTT. Amino acids: CASSQSPNSGNTIYF.

The chain carries TRBV29-1 and TRBJ2-2; TRBD1 agrees at 9 bases. V gave up 7 bases and J gave up 6 bases; unmatched junction bases: 6. This CDR3 region has 13 residues. Germline V gives CDR1 SQVTM, CDR2 ANQGSEA. The CDR3 loop is CSGGDRDSGELFF. DNA for the CDR3: TGCAGCGGAGGGGACAGGGATTCCGGGGAGCTGTTTTTT.